These 14 T cell receptor beta chains were all obtained from the same sample, sequenced in a study of T cell responses to AZD1222 COVID-19 vaccine. Data came from immunoSEQ multiplex PCR; TCRdb stores just in-frame clones and leaves some out. The data hold around 130,000 clones, with more than 85% observed a single time. Sequenced material: peripheral blood, taken 28 days after the second AZD1222 dose. Source of these receptors: an adult who received the AZD1222 COVID-19 vaccine.

The chain links TRBV21-1 to TRBJ2-7. TRBV21-1 is recorded as a pseudogene. This CDR3 is 16 amino acids long. In nucleotides, the CDR3 is TGTGCCAGCAAATACCCAGGAGACTCAAGCTCCTACGAGCAGTACGTC. Translating gives CASKYPGDSSSYEQYV.

This chain uses TRBV9 with TRBJ2-7; maybe TRBD2 (5 bases). Germline V gene data show CDR1 as SGDLS and CDR2 as YYNGEE. V lost 4 bases to trimming and J lost 3 bases, with 14 bases between them. The CDR3 has 14 amino acids. This CDR3 is CASSPRWTGYEQYF. CDR3 bases: TGTGCCAGCAGCCCAAGGTGGACTGGCTACGAGCAGTACTTC.

Comment on this clone: Other DNA sequences within the sample encode an identical CDR3. The rearrangement joins TRBV9 to TRBJ1-2; TRBD1 matches 7 bases. The CDR3 runs to 14 residues. The V segment lost 0 bases and the J segment 4 bases; nucleotides outside the gene matches: 3. Germline V gene data show CDR1 as SGDLS and CDR2 as YYNGEE. CDR3 sequence: CASSVGQGTYGYTF. As DNA, the CDR3 is TGTGCCAGCAGCGTAGGACAGGGTACCTATGGCTACACCTTC. Using reference TRBV9 and TRBJ1-2 for the parts outside the CDR3, the full variable domain is DSGVTQTPKHLITATGQRVTLRCSPRSGDLSVYWYQQSLDQGLQFLIQYYNGEERAKGNILERFSAQQFPDLHSELNLSSLELGDSALYFCASSVGQGTYGYTFGSGTRLTVV.

The CDR3 loop is CAWSAGRAIGNTIYF. The DNA of the CDR3 is TGTGCCTGGAGTGCCGGCAGAGCCATCGGAAACACCATATATTTT. This rearrangement joins TRBV30 to TRBJ1-3; D is undetermined. Deletions cut 1 base from V and 4 bases from J, with 14 bases between. The CDR3 extends over 15 amino acids. Germline loops: CDR1 GTSNPN, CDR2 SVGIG (reference sequence).

The chain is built from TRBV11-2 and TRBJ2-7; 10 bases map to TRBD1. The CDR3 spans 13 residues. Germline CDR1 reads SGHAT; CDR2 reads FQNNGV. V lost 5 bases, J lost 6 bases, and 4 bases stayed unmatched. The CDR3 region has the DNA TGTGCCAGCAGCCGGGACAGGGGTGGCGAGCAGTACTTC. This translates into CASSRDRGGEQYF.

The CDR3 DNA is TGTGCCAGCAGCTGGACACGTCTAGATACGCAGTATTTT. Its translation is CASSWTRLDTQYF. The V gene is TRBV28, the J gene TRBJ2-3; a possible D gene is TRBD1 (5 bases). CDR1 and CDR2 from the germline V gene are MDHEN and SYDVKM. This CDR3 comprises 13 residues. V was clipped by 6 bases and J by 5 bases, with 12 bases between them.

This chain connects TRBV2 to TRBJ1-1; perhaps TRBD1 as D (5 bases). The length of the CDR3 is 15 residues. Trimming took 3 bases from V and 7 from J, leaving 18 bases between them. The germline gives CDR1 SNHLY, CDR2 FYNNEI. CDR3 region: CASSESGSGGGEAFF. CDR3 nucleotide sequence: TGTGCCAGCAGTGAGTCGGGGAGTGGCGGGGGTGAAGCTTTCTTT.

The chain couples TRBV6-5 to TRBJ2-7; maybe TRBD2 (6 bases). The CDR3 contains 15 residues. The germline gives CDR1 MNHEY, CDR2 SVGAGI. Deletions cut 0 bases from V and 3 bases from J, with 12 bases between. DNA of the CDR3: TGTGCCAGCAGTTACTCGGGACTGCTCGTCTACGAGCAGTACTTC. Its translation: CASSYSGLLVYEQYF.

This chain uses TRBV9 with TRBJ1-1; D unclear. Germline V gene lookup returns CDR1 SGDLS and CDR2 YYNGEE. This CDR3 has 14 residues. V lost 3 bases and J 1 base, leaving 10 bases between the germline ends. The CDR3 here is CASSAHGENTEAFF. The CDR3 DNA reads TGTGCCAGCAGCGCCCACGGCGAGAACACTGAAGCTTTCTTT.

The chain has TRBV6-5 and TRBJ1-1; D is ambiguous. This CDR3 comprises 14 residues. V was shortened by 7 bases and J by 0 bases, with 12 bases between the two germline ends. Germline V gene sequence: CDR1 MNHEY, CDR2 SVGAGI. The DNA of the CDR3 is TGTGCCAGCAACTCCCCCAACATGAACACTGAAGCTTTCTTT. Protein sequence: CASNSPNMNTEAFF.

V and J are TRBV18 and TRBJ1-2; 8 bases fit TRBD1. This CDR3 is built from 16 residues. After removal of 5 bases from V and 6 bases from J, the junction contained 14 bases not matched to a gene. The germline gives CDR1 KGHSH, CDR2 LQKENI. CDR3 sequence (DNA): TGTGCCAGCTCAAAAGGTGGACAGGGCGGATTCCATGGCTACACCTTC. As protein: CASSKGGQGGFHGYTF.

This clone was counted only a few times. V and J are TRBV28 and TRBJ1-2; D is perhaps TRBD1 (5 bases). V was cut by 5 bases and J by 7 bases, with 20 bases left in between. This CDR3 is built from 15 residues. The germline CDR1 and CDR2 sequences are MDHEN and SYDVKM. The CDR3 sequence is CASSPTPQAELGYTF. In DNA form, the CDR3 reads TGTGCCAGCAGTCCGACACCACAGGCTGAGCTTGGCTACACCTTC.

CDR3 protein: CAISELLYSANTEAFF. The CDR3 DNA reads TGTGCCATCAGTGAGTTGCTCTACTCCGCCAACACTGAAGCTTTCTTT. V gene TRBV10-3 combines with J gene TRBJ1-1; unclear D gene. The CDR3 extends over 16 amino acids. The germline V gene encodes CDR1 ENHRY and CDR2 SYGVKD. The V gene lost 1 base and the J gene lost 2 bases, with 14 bases spanning the gap.

The chain carries TRBV30 and TRBJ2-7; D uncertain. The CDR3 extends over 13 amino acids. Germline V gene lookup returns CDR1 GTSNPN and CDR2 SVGIG (reference sequence). V shed 3 bases and J shed 4 bases, with 13 bases lying between them. In DNA, the CDR3 is TGTGCCTGGAGACCTGTAGGGCGGTACGAGCAGTACTTC. It is translated as CAWRPVGRYEQYF.